Below, 26 T cell receptor beta chains from the same sample are listed, as sequenced in a study of T-cell memory formation after mild COVID-19. TCRdb re-derived calls from the 5' RACE reads in MiXCR, one entry per CDR3 protein. The sample records fewer than 700,000 distinct CDR3 sequences, approximately 21% being singletons. The sequenced sample was PBMCs or a T cell subset sorted from them (not recorded which). Source of these receptors: an adult woman who had mild COVID-19 (a few samples of this study predate the infection). Cell type and time point are not known.

The chain links TRBV27 to TRBJ2-5; no firm D call. The V gene's germline CDR1 is MNHEY and CDR2 SMNVEV (reference sequence). This CDR3 has 14 amino acids. V lost 3 bases and J lost 2, with 10 bases in between. The CDR3 bases are TGTGCCAGCAGTTTGGGTCCAAAGCAAGAGACCCAGTACTTC. Translation gives CASSLGPKQETQYF.

The gene calls are TRBV9 and TRBJ2-1, with TRBD2 matching 15 bases. The CDR3 spans 22 residues. The germline V gene has CDR1 SGDLS and CDR2 YYNGEE. V trimming: 0 bases; J trimming: 0 bases; junction bases outside the gene matches: 13. As DNA, the CDR3 is TGTGCCAGCAGCGTAGCCCCTAGGACTAGCGGGAGGGCCACAATCTCCTACAATGAGCAGTTCTTC. Protein product: CASSVAPRTSGRATISYNEQFF.

This chain joins TRBV4-1 and TRBJ2-7, with D unresolved. The CDR3 spans 14 residues. Germline values: CDR1 MGHRA, CDR2 YSYEKL. Trimming left V 4 bases short and J 3 bases short, with 13 bases between. In DNA, the CDR3 is TGCGCCAGCAGCCCTTTGGGCATGGACTACGAGCAGTACTTC. This sequence encodes CASSPLGMDYEQYF.

This clonotype was seen more than once but under ten times. The chain uses TRBV25-1 and TRBJ2-1; TRBD2 matches 10 bases. This CDR3 is 13 amino acids long. Germline lookup yields CDR1 MGHDK and CDR2 SYGVNS. V lost 7 bases to trimming and J lost 9 bases; unmatched junction nucleotides: 6. The CDR3 nucleotides are TGTGCCAGCACCACTAGCGGGGTGGGTGAGCAGTTCTTC. This sequence encodes CASTTSGVGEQFF.

The chain joins TRBV2 to TRBJ1-2; D perhaps matches TRBD1 (6 bases). Trimming stripped 2 bases from V and 2 bases from J, with 12 bases between. Germline CDR1 reads SNHLY; CDR2 reads FYNNEI. The CDR3 has 15 residues. CDR3: CASSERSGANYGYTF. CDR3 DNA: TGTGCCAGCAGTGAACGCTCAGGGGCCAACTATGGCTACACCTTC.

The chain carries TRBV4-3 and TRBJ2-7, with 10 bases lining up with TRBD1. Germline V gene lookup returns CDR1 LGHNA and CDR2 YSLEER. The length of the CDR3 is 15 residues. V lost 2 bases to trimming and J lost 6 bases; unmatched junction nucleotides: 7. Here the CDR3 reads CASSQSGQGSSEQYF. In DNA form, the CDR3 reads TGCGCCAGCAGCCAATCGGGACAGGGGTCGTCCGAGCAGTACTTC.

This clonotype was counted ten times or more. The chain uses TRBV25-1 and TRBJ1-4; D may be TRBD1 (5 bases). The V end lost 2 bases, the J end lost 10 bases, and 8 bases lay between the germline ends. Germline assignment: CDR1 MGHDK and CDR2 SYGVNS. The CDR3 has 12 amino acids. The CDR3 loop is CASSEVRGKLFF. The DNA of the CDR3 is TGTGCCAGCAGTGAAGTTAGGGGAAAACTGTTTTTT. The whole variable domain, filled in from reference TRBV25-1 and TRBJ1-4, reads EADIYQTPRYLVIGTGKKITLECSQTMGHDKMYWYQQDPGMELHLIHYSYGVNSTEKGDLSSESTVSRIRTEHFPLTLESARPSHTSQYLCASSEVRGKLFFGSGTQLSVL.

This rearrangement joins TRBV6-4 to TRBJ1-5; 7 bases map to TRBD1. Unmatched junction bases numbered 9, after V lost 3 bases and J lost 7 bases. The CDR3 spans 15 residues. CDR1 and CDR2 from the germline V gene are MRHNA and SNTAGT. CDR3 DNA sequence: TGTGCCAGCAGTGAAGGAGGGGGCGCAGGGCAGCCCCAGCATTTT. As protein: CASSEGGGAGQPQHF.

The J gene is TRBJ2-1, the V gene TRBV24-1; 13 nucleotides align to TRBD2. Trimming removed 2 bases from V and 4 bases from J; junction bases left unmatched: 4. Germline assignment: CDR1 KGHDR and CDR2 SFDVKD. The CDR3 loop spans 17 amino acids. The CDR3, as DNA: TGTGCCACCAGTGATTCCCGGACTAGCGGGGGTTACAATGAGCAGTTCTTC. It yields the protein CATSDSRTSGGYNEQFF.

The DNA for the CDR3 is TGCAGTGCTAGGTGGGCGGGAGCAGAGACCCAGTACTTC. Amino acids: CSARWAGAETQYF. This chain uses TRBV20-1 with TRBJ2-5; 7 bases line up with TRBD2. Germline trimming cut 3 bases from V and 4 bases from J; bases unmatched to any gene: 5. The length of the CDR3 is 13 residues. Germline values: CDR1 DFQATT, CDR2 SNEGSKA (reference sequence).

J is TRBJ2-2 and V is TRBV11-2, with a possible D match to TRBD1 (6 bases). Between the trimmed V and J ends, which lost 1 base and 7 bases, there was a span of 13 bases. This CDR3 region has 15 residues. Germline CDR1 and CDR2: SGHAT and FQNNGV. The CDR3 DNA reads TGTGCCAGCAGCTTAGTGGCTCTAGGGGGCGGGGAGCTGTTTTTT. Translating gives CASSLVALGGGELFF.

This clonotype has a handful of counts. The chain has TRBV20-1 and TRBJ2-5; no definite D call. V was pared by 4 bases and J by 5 bases, with 17 bases between. Germline CDR1 DFQATT, CDR2 SNEGSKA (reference sequence). The CDR3 has 14 residues. The CDR3 is CSATGRTARETQYF. CDR3 DNA: TGCAGTGCTACGGGTCGGACGGCTCGGGAGACCCAGTACTTC.

The chain is built from TRBV5-1 and TRBJ2-2; TRBD1 might be the D (6 bases). The CDR3 runs 15 residues. V was cut by 3 bases and J by 15 bases, with 24 bases left in between. In germline, CDR1 is SGHRS, CDR2 YFSETQ. Here the CDR3 DNA reads TGCGCCAGCAGCTACGACAGGAATCACCGAGTGTGGGTGTTTTTT. Its protein product is CASSYDRNHRVWVFF.

This clonotype was seen at least ten times. The gene calls are TRBV7-6 and TRBJ2-1; 16 bases map to TRBD2. The junction had 7 bases not matched to a gene; V was cut back by 5 bases and J by 0 bases. The CDR3 consists of 19 residues. The V gene's germline CDR1 is SGHVS and CDR2 FNYEAQ. The DNA for the CDR3 is TGTGCCAGCAGCCCCGACGGGACTAGCGGGAGGGCCTCCTACAATGAGCAGTTCTTC. It yields the protein CASSPDGTSGRASYNEQFF.

This clonotype was detected a few times. V usage is TRBV27 and J usage is TRBJ2-5; 8 bases align to TRBD2. Germline CDR1 and CDR2: MNHEY and SMNVEV (reference sequence). V lost 2 bases and J lost 9; bases outside the gene matches: 2. The CDR3 contains 12 residues. CDR3 nucleotide sequence: TGTGCCAGCAGTTTACCGGGAGGGTCCCAGTACTTC. Protein sequence: CASSLPGGSQYF.

The chain has TRBV7-9 and TRBJ1-3, with TRBD1 identical over 10 bases. The trim removed 4 bases at V and 3 bases at J, leaving 0 bases unmatched. This CDR3 comprises 14 residues. Germline values: CDR1 SEHNR, CDR2 FQNEAQ (reference sequence). The CDR3 sequence: CASSWDRGGNTIYF. In DNA, the CDR3 is TGTGCCAGCAGCTGGGACAGGGGTGGAAACACCATATATTTT.

This clonotype appeared a few times. The rearrangement joins TRBV18 to TRBJ2-7; no definite D call. This CDR3 region has 13 residues. V was shortened by 6 bases and J by 7 bases, with 16 bases between the two germline ends. The germline CDR1 and CDR2 sequences are KGHSH and LQKENI. In DNA form, the CDR3 reads TGTGCCAGCTCGCCCGACGAGAGAGCGGAGCAGTACTTC. Amino acids: CASSPDERAEQYF.

The gene calls are TRBV7-2 and TRBJ2-7, with TRBD1 identical over 9 bases. Unmatched junction bases numbered 5, after V lost 8 bases and J lost 3 bases. Germline V gene data show CDR1 as SGHTA and CDR2 as FQGNSA. This CDR3 comprises 13 residues. This CDR3 is CASRDRDLYEQYF. The CDR3 DNA reads TGTGCCAGCCGGGACAGGGACCTCTACGAGCAGTACTTC.

This clonotype was seen only a few times. This chain connects TRBV20-1 to TRBJ1-1; D is ambiguous. The CDR3 has 14 residues. Germline V lookup: CDR1 DFQATT, CDR2 SNEGSKA (reference sequence). Trimming stripped 1 base from V and 0 bases from J, with 9 bases between. CDR3 in amino acids: CSARGGRMNTEAFF. The CDR3 DNA sequence: TGCAGTGCTAGAGGCGGCAGGATGAACACTGAAGCTTTCTTT.

This CDR3 reads CASSFERGGRVGELFF. In DNA form, the CDR3 reads TGCGCCAGCAGCTTCGAGCGGGGGGGCCGGGTCGGGGAGCTGTTTTTT. The V gene is TRBV5-1, the J gene TRBJ2-2; 10 nucleotides align to TRBD2. This CDR3 region has 16 residues. Germline V gene lookup returns CDR1 SGHRS and CDR2 YFSETQ. V was clipped by 2 bases and J by 7 bases; unmatched bases: 8.

V is TRBV9 and J is TRBJ2-4; D possibly corresponds to TRBD1 (6 bases). Germline CDR1 is SGDLS and CDR2 is YYNGEE. V dropped 3 bases and J dropped 2 bases, with 12 bases sitting between them. CDR3 size: 15 residues. CDR3 loop: CASSAYQGPKNIQYF. CDR3 coding DNA: TGTGCCAGCAGCGCATACCAGGGGCCCAAAAACATTCAGTACTTC.

The rearrangement uses TRBV18 and TRBJ2-3; D gene uncertain. The CDR3 runs to 16 residues. Germline CDR1 is KGHSH and CDR2 is LQKENI. Deletions cut 4 bases from V and 0 bases from J, with 14 bases between. The DNA of the CDR3 is TGTGCCAGCTCACAAATAAGCAGTCTTAGCACAGATACGCAGTATTTT. Protein product: CASSQISSLSTDTQYF.

The chain employs TRBV12-3 or TRBV12-4 and TRBJ1-1; D not certain. Trimming removed 5 bases at V and 11 bases at J, with 12 bases between. This CDR3 comprises 11 residues. In DNA form, the CDR3 reads TGTGCCAGCAGTCCCCACGGCGGGGCTTTCTTT. It encodes CASSPHGGAFF.

J is TRBJ2-2 and V is TRBV3-1; TRBD1 might be the D (6 bases). Per the germline V gene, CDR1 is LGHDT and CDR2 is YNNKEL (reference sequence). The V and J ends lost 6 bases and 0 bases respectively, with 11 bases between them. This CDR3 is 15 amino acids long. CDR3 DNA sequence: TGTGCCAGCAGGCTCTGGACAGCGAACACCGGGGAGCTGTTTTTT. It yields the protein CASRLWTANTGELFF.

The chain carries TRBV6-5 and TRBJ2-2; TRBD1 matches 12 bases. Germline V gene lookup returns CDR1 MNHEY and CDR2 SVGAGI. The CDR3 is 15 residues long. V lost 5 bases and J lost 6; bases outside the gene matches: 4. The CDR3 nucleotides read TGTGCCAGCAGTCCCGGGACAGGGGGCGCCGGGGAGCTGTTTTTT. It encodes CASSPGTGGAGELFF.

Only a few counts were recorded for this clonotype. This sequence joins TRBV10-3 and TRBJ2-3; no definite D call. Germline CDR1 is ENHRY and CDR2 is SYGVKD. Trimming removed 11 bases at V and 1 base at J, with 13 bases between. The CDR3 runs to 13 residues. Here the CDR3 reads CAAMGGRTDTQYF. CDR3 sequence (DNA): TGTGCCGCAATGGGCGGCCGCACAGATACGCAGTATTTT.